The present TCR beta chain was sequenced within a study of T cells in Graves' hyperthyroidism and ophthalmopathy. Study-level results: From stable hyperthyroidism, ophthalmopathy was set apart by a 13 V-J model. Among clonotypes expanded in thyroid above 0.001, most were also found in blood.

As concerns this clonotype: Its antigen is not identified.

Trimming pared 1 base from V and 1 base from J, leaving 17 bases between. Germline V gene lookup returns CDR1 SQVTM and CDR2 ANQGSEA. The CDR3 totals 16 residues. Authors of the study amplified TCR beta CDR3 regions from RNA transcripts. Carried out on the TCR CDR3, a first-round RT-PCR used the HTBI primer set. A single record per CDR3 protein comes from TCRdb applying MiXCR to the multiplex PCR reads. The sample records around 600,000 distinct CDR3 sequences, 45% being singletons. This chain connects TRBV29-1 to TRBJ2-7, with TRBD2 as a possible D gene (6 bases). The material sequenced was peripheral blood or thyroid tissue (not recorded which). The origin of this receptor is an adult man with Graves' disease, either hyperthyroidism or ophthalmopathy (not recorded which). The chain's CDR3 is CSVEVLRDLGSYEQYF. The CDR3 DNA sequence: TGCAGCGTTGAAGTACTCCGGGACTTGGGGTCCTACGAGCAGTACTTC.